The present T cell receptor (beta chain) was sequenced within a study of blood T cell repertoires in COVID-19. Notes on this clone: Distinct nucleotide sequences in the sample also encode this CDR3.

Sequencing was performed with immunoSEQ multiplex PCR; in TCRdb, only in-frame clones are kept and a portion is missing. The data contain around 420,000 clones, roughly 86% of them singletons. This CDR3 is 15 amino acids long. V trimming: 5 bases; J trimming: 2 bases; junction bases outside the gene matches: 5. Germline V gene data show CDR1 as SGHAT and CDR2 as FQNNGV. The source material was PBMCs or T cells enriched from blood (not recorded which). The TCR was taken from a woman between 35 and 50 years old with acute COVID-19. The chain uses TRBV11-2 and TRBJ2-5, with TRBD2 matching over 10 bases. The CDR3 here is CASSRQRGGQETQYF. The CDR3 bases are TGTGCCAGCAGCCGTCAGCGGGGGGGGCAAGAGACCCAGTACTTC.